Detailed here is one TCR beta chain. The data were obtained in a study of blood T cell repertoires in COVID-19. Study overall: Spain, Italy and the United States supplied samples that represented acute and convalescent COVID-19. From T cells, B-cell-depleted T cells, or PBMCs came the material, which was cDNA or gDNA.

In the original analysis: Cell counts per sample came from amplifying reference gene primers. Profiling relied on immunoSEQ multiplex PCR, and the TCRdb table lists in-frame clones only, not all of them. Clonal size and the V and J genes are those of that table, whereas D and trimming came from the DNA. The repertoire holds about 670,000 clones, with 90% as singletons. Material: peripheral blood. The sequence was collected from a woman under 30 with acute or convalescent COVID-19.

The CDR3 loop is CASSFGGRGTEAFF. The DNA for the CDR3 is TGTGCCAGTAGTTTCGGGGGACGAGGGACTGAAGCTTTCTTT. The rearrangement joins TRBV19 to TRBJ1-1; a possible D gene is TRBD1 (5 bases). The CDR3 sequence is 14 residues long. Trimming removed 5 bases from V and 5 bases from J, with 15 bases in between. Germline lookup yields CDR1 LNHDA and CDR2 SQIVND (reference sequence).